Listed below are T cell receptor beta chains from one sample, sequenced in a study of radiotherapy plus CTLA-4 blockade in lung cancer. Only in-frame clones appear in the TCRdb table, and some are missing; sequencing was by immunoSEQ multiplex PCR. The table includes around 110,000 clones, about 85% detected once. This specimen consisted of peripheral blood, obtained from a patient treated with radiotherapy plus ipilimumab. Receptors originate from a human donor with non-small cell lung cancer that progressed on radiotherapy plus ipilimumab. Some clones in this sample may be carry-over from other donors' samples. Each CDR3 is given with its conserved first and last residue. A D gene is named only where the DNA matches it firmly. Some rows mark clone size as missing; the rest say once, few, many or name a class of expanded clone.

D: TRBD2
size: -
J: TRBJ2-1
V: TRBV29-1
DNA: TGCAGCGTTGAAGACATCGCGGGGGGCGATGAGCAGTTCTTC
CDR3: CSVEDIAGGDEQFF

D: -
size: -
J: TRBJ2-2
V: TRBV5-1
DNA: TGCGCCAGCAGTCCTATCCGGACCCTCGGGGAGCTGTTTTTT
CDR3: CASSPIRTLGELFF

D: -
size: -
J: TRBJ2-5
V: TRBV9
DNA: TGTGCCAGCAGCTTTGCAGTCCAAGAGACCCAGTACTTC
CDR3: CASSFAVQETQYF

D: TRBD1
size: -
J: TRBJ1-1
V: TRBV9
DNA: TGTGCCAGCAGCGGCTGGGACAGCGGAGGCACTGAAGCTTTCTTT
CDR3: CASSGWDSGGTEAFF

D: -
size: -
J: TRBJ2-1
V: TRBV4-3
DNA: TGCGCCAGCAGCCAAGATCTGTGGACTACCAAGCTTGAGCAGTTCTTC
CDR3: CASSQDLWTTKLEQFF

D: -
size: -
J: TRBJ1-2
V: TRBV19
DNA: TGTGCCAGTAGTATCCGACAGTCTAACTATGGCTACACCTTC
CDR3: CASSIRQSNYGYTF

D: TRBD2
size: -
J: TRBJ2-7
V: TRBV7-8
DNA: TGTGCCAGCAGCTTAGTCGCTAGCGGGGGCACCTACGAGCAGTACTTC
CDR3: CASSLVASGGTYEQYF

D: TRBD1
size: few
J: TRBJ2-2
V: TRBV19
DNA: TGTGCCAGTAGTACCTCGGTCAGGGGGTTCACCGGGGAGCTGTTTTTT
CDR3: CASSTSVRGFTGELFF

D: TRBD1
size: once
J: TRBJ2-4
V: TRBV6-5
DNA: TGTGCCAGCACCGAACCGGGACAGGGGGGCATTCAGTACTTC
CDR3: CASTEPGQGGIQYF

D: -
size: -
J: TRBJ1-2
V: TRBV4-2
DNA: TGTGCCAGCAGCCAGGGAATGAACTATGGCTACACCTTC
CDR3: CASSQGMNYGYTF

D: -
size: -
J: TRBJ2-3
V: TRBV27
DNA: TGTGCCAGCAGTAGCACAGATACGCAGTATTTT
CDR3: CASSSTDTQYF

D: TRBD2
size: once
J: TRBJ2-3
V: TRBV4-1
DNA: TGCGCCAGCAGCCGCCCCCCGCGGGGACTAGCTCGCACAGATACGCAGTATTTT
CDR3: CASSRPPRGLARTDTQYF

D: -
size: once
J: TRBJ2-7
V: TRBV9
DNA: TGTGCCAGCAGCGTAGGGGGAACAGGCTACGAGCAGTACTTC
CDR3: CASSVGGTGYEQYF

D: -
size: -
J: TRBJ2-3
V: TRBV28
DNA: TGTGCCAGCAGTTCATATGGGGGGCGGGTGAATACGCAGTATTTT
CDR3: CASSSYGGRVNTQYF

D: TRBD1
size: -
J: TRBJ1-5
V: TRBV19
DNA: TGTGCCAGTAAAGACAGGGGGGTCTATAGCAATCAGCCCCAGCATTTT
CDR3: CASKDRGVYSNQPQHF

D: TRBD2
size: -
J: TRBJ2-3
V: TRBV19
DNA: TGTGCCAGTAGTTCCCTACGGGGGGGAGATACGCAGTATTTT
CDR3: CASSSLRGGDTQYF

D: -
size: -
J: TRBJ1-2
V: TRBV5-1
DNA: TGCGCCAGCAGCGAACAGGATTATGGCTACACCTTC
CDR3: CASSEQDYGYTF

D: TRBD1
size: once
J: TRBJ1-2
V: TRBV7-9
DNA: TGCGCCAGCAGCCAAATGGAGGGGGCAAGCTATGGCTACACCTTC
CDR3: CASSQMEGASYGYTF